The 2 T cell receptor beta chains below were found in one sample sequenced in a study of blood T cells in healthy people across ages. A sample-barcoded 5' primer and a J-beta primer mix were used in a second PCR of about 7 to 12 cycles. TCRdb called the 5' RACE reads again in MiXCR, with one record for every CDR3 protein. The sample contains about 1.1 million distinct CDR3 sequences, 35% to 40% of which appear only once. Source material: blood. The receptors were gathered from a man aged 18 to 30 in good health.

This chain's CDR3 is CASSYTHPTTEEAFF. The CDR3 DNA reads TGTGCCAGCAGTTACACCCACCCAACGACGGAGGAAGCTTTCTTT. V is TRBV6-2 or TRBV6-3 and J is TRBJ1-1; no clear D. CDR1 is MNHEY and CDR2 is SVGEGT in the germline V gene. The CDR3 totals 15 residues. Deletions cut 2 bases from V and 8 bases from J, with 18 bases between.

The rearrangement uses TRBV13 and TRBJ1-6, with TRBD1 matching over 8 bases. Germline-derived CDR1 and CDR2 are PRHDT and FYEKMQ (reference sequence). The trim removed 8 bases at V and 8 bases at J, leaving 5 bases unmatched. The CDR3 contains 13 residues. CDR3 DNA sequence: TGTGCCAGCTCAGAACAGGGGGATTCACCCCTCCACTTT. Amino acids: CASSEQGDSPLHF.